This TCR beta chain was profiled in a study of graft-versus-host responses after intestinal transplantation. This CDR3 has 14 residues. V was clipped by 4 bases and J by 2 bases; unmatched bases: 0. CDR1 is LGHNA and CDR2 is YNFKEQ in the germline V gene. Libraries were prepared by immunoSEQ multiplex PCR; TCRdb keeps only in-frame clonotypes and omits some of them. The repertoire includes tens of thousands of clones, roughly 94% of them detected once, and approximately 0.5% sits in the top ten. The sequence was collected from a human patient who received an intestinal transplant, so some T cells may come from the graft donor. The chain joins TRBV4-2 to TRBJ2-7, with TRBD2 matching over 12 bases. The starting material was PBMCs, obtained 156 days after intestinal transplant. The DNA for the CDR3 is TGTGCCAGCAGCCCTAGCGGGAGGGCCTACGAGCAGTACTTC. This encodes CASSPSGRAYEQYF.